This T cell receptor (beta chain) was recovered during a study of OX40 agonist ivuxolimab in advanced cancers. Only in-frame clones appear in the TCRdb table, and some are missing; sequencing was by immunoSEQ multiplex PCR. Of some 90,000 clones listed, more than 75% are singletons. The V and J ends lost 6 bases and 6 bases, in that order; junction bases with no gene match: 9. Per germline, CDR1 SQVTM and CDR2 ANQGSEA. The CDR3 runs 13 residues. The sample in question was CD4+ or CD8+ T cells sorted from blood, obtained in a trial of the OX40 agonist ivuxolimab. The clonotype originates from an adult with an advanced solid tumor such as melanoma, head and neck, liver or kidney cancer. V gene TRBV29-1 combines with J gene TRBJ2-7; TRBD2 matches 9 bases. CDR3 DNA: TGCAGCGTCAAATTAGCGGGAGCTGGCGAGCAGTACTTC. This gives the protein CSVKLAGAGEQYF.